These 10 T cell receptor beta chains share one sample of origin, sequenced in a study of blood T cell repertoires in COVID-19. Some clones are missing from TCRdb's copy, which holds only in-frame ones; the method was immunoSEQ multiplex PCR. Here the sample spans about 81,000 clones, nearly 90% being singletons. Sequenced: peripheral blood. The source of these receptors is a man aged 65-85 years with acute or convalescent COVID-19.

The CDR3 DNA reads as TGTGCCAGCTCACGGGACAGGGTGGATAATTCACCCCTCCACTTT. It translates to CASSRDRVDNSPLHF. This sequence joins TRBV18 and TRBJ1-6, with 9 nucleotides matching TRBD1. Germline V gene sequence: CDR1 KGHSH, CDR2 LQKENI. The CDR3 runs to 15 residues. Unmatched junction bases numbered 3, after V lost 4 bases and J lost 5 bases.

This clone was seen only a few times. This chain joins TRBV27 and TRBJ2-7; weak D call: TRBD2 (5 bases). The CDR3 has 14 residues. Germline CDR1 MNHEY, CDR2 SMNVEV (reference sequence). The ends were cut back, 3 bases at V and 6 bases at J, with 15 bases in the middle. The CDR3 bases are TGTGCCAGCAGTTTTAACGGGGTTTCGAGCGAGCAGTACTTC. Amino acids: CASSFNGVSSEQYF.

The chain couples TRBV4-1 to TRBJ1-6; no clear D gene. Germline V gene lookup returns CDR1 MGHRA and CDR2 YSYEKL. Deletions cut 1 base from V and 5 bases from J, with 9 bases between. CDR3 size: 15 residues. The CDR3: CASSQVSPDNSPLHF. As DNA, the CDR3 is TGCGCCAGCAGCCAAGTCTCGCCGGATAATTCACCCCTCCACTTT.

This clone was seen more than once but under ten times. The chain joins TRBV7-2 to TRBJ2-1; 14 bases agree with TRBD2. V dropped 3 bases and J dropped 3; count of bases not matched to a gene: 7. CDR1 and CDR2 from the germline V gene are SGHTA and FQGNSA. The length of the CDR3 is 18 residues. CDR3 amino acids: CASSLEGTSGRFYNEQFF. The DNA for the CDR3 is TGTGCCAGCAGCTTGGAGGGGACTAGCGGGAGATTCTACAATGAGCAGTTCTTC.

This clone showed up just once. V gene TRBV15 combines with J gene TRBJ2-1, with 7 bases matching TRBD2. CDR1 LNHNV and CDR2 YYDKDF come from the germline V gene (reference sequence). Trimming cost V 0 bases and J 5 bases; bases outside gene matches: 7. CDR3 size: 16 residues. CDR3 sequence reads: CATSRDWRGKHNEQFF. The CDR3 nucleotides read TGTGCCACCAGCAGAGATTGGCGGGGGAAACACAATGAGCAGTTCTTC.

CDR3 nucleotide sequence: TGTGCCACCGGGCTTAGCGGGAGGGACAATGAGCAGTTCTTC. Protein: CATGLSGRDNEQFF. V usage is TRBV24-1 and J usage is TRBJ2-1, with 11 nucleotides matching TRBD2. V trimming: 9 bases; J trimming: 5 bases; junction bases outside the gene matches: 5. The CDR3 sequence is 14 residues long. Germline V CDR1 and CDR2: KGHDR, SFDVKD.

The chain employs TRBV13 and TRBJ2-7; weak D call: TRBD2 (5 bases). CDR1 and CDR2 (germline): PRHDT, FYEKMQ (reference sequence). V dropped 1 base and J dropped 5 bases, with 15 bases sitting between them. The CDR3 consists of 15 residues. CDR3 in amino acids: CASSLDLAQGHEQYF. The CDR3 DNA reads TGTGCCAGCAGCTTAGACCTAGCCCAAGGGCACGAGCAGTACTTC.

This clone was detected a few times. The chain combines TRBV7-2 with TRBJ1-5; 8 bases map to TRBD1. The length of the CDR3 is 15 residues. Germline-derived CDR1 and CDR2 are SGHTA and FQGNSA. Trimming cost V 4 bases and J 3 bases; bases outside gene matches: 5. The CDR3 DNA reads TGTGCCAGCAGCTCGATCAGGGGGCACAATCAGCCCCAGCATTTT. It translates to CASSSIRGHNQPQHF.

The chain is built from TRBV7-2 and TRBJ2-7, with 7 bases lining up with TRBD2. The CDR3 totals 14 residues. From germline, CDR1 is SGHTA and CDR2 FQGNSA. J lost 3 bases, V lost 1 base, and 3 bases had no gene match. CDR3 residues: CASSLVGEGYEQYF. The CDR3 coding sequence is TGTGCCAGCAGCTTAGTAGGGGAGGGCTACGAGCAGTACTTC. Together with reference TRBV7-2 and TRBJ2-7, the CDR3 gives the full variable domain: GAGVSQSPSNKVTEKGKDVELRCDPISGHTALYWYRQSLGQGLEFLIYFQGNSAPDKSGLPSDRFSAERTGGSVSTLTIQRTQQEDSAVYLCASSLVGEGYEQYFGPGTRLTVT.

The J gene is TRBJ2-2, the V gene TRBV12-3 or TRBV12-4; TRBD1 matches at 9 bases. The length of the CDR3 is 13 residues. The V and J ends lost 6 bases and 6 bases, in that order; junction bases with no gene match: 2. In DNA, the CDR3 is TGTGCCAGCAGGAGACAGGGGGCCGGGGAGCTGTTTTTT. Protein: CASRRQGAGELFF.